This T cell receptor beta chain was retrieved from a study of T-cell reconstitution after alpha-beta-depleted transplantation in children. Study-wide results and caveats: Several hundred graft clones that had expanded were reportedly the source of alpha-beta T cells about two months after transplant. The authors attributed T-cell counts and diversity one year after transplant mostly to newly produced T cells. Surviving recipient T cells and thymic progenitors produced the high day-60 TCRbeta diversity seen in some patients.

This clonotype was counted at least ten times. Its antigen remains unidentified. The CDR3 covers 16 residues. Germline-derived CDR1 and CDR2 are SGHTA and FQGTGA. V lost 5 bases and J lost 0, with 14 bases in between. TCRbeta library construction was performed incorporating unique molecular identifiers. TCRdb ran MiXCR on the PCR reads and lists one entry per CDR3 protein. Among around 52,000 distinct CDR3 sequences listed, about 5% were seen once. The sample consisted of PBMCs, mostly from graft donor cells, taken 60 days after TCRalphabeta/CD19-depleted stem cell transplant. The chain carries TRBV7-3 and TRBJ2-1; D unclear. This receptor was taken from a female patient aged 2 to 10 who had a stem cell transplant for aplastic anemia, so the T cells may come from the graft donor. CDR3 amino acids: CASSPRGGSSYNEQFF. Here the CDR3 DNA reads TGTGCCAGCAGCCCTCGTGGCGGAAGCTCCTACAATGAGCAGTTCTTC. Looking up the rest from reference TRBV7-3 and TRBJ2-1 gives the full variable domain: GAGVSQTPSNKVTEKGKYVELRCDPISGHTALYWYRQSLGQGPEFLIYFQGTGAADDSGLPNDRFFAVRPEGSVSTLKIQRTERGDSAVYLCASSPRGGSSYNEQFFGPGTRLTVL.